This T cell receptor (beta chain) appears in the sequencing data of a study of blood T cells in healthy people across ages. Using a J-beta primer mix together with a sample-barcoded 5' primer, a second PCR was run for 7 to 11 cycles. TCRdb reprocessed the 5' RACE reads via MiXCR and lists one record per CDR3 protein. The table includes under 1,100,000 distinct CDR3 sequences, roughly 24% detected once. Trimming removed 5 bases from V and 0 bases from J, with 13 bases in between. The length of the CDR3 is 16 residues. CDR1 and CDR2 from the germline V gene are SGHVS and FQNEAQ. There are a few counts of this clonotype. These same data were also listed under a study on T cells of mothers and their children. This second study notes: Versus unrelated pairs, overlap was slightly higher in related mother-child pairs, without reaching significance.

V and J are TRBV7-8 and TRBJ2-2; D is tentatively TRBD1 or TRBD2 (5 bases each). The sequence was obtained from a girl aged 2 to 9 in good health. Sequencing was carried out using blood. The CDR3 loop reads CASSLPGPTNTGELFF. DNA for the CDR3: TGTGCCAGCAGCCTCCCGGGACCCACGAACACCGGGGAGCTGTTTTTT.